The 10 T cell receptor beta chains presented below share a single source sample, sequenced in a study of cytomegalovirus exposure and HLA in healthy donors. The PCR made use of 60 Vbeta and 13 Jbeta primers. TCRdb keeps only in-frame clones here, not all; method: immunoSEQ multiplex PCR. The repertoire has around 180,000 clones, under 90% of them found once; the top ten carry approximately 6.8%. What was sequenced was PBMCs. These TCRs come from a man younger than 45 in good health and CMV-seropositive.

The chain's CDR3 is CASSSRDRSALSPFSNYGYTF. CDR3 nucleotides: TGCGCCAGCAGCTCCCGGGACAGGTCTGCCCTTAGCCCCTTTTCTAACTATGGCTACACCTTC. The chain joins TRBV5-1 to TRBJ1-2, with 8 bases identical to TRBD1. The CDR3 extends over 21 amino acids. Per the germline V gene, CDR1 is SGHRS and CDR2 is YFSETQ. Trimming cost V 3 bases and J 0 bases; bases outside gene matches: 22.

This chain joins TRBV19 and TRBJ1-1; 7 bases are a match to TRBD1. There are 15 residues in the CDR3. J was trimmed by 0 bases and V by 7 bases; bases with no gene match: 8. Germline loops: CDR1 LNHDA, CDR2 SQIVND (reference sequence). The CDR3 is CASTPGRGLNTEAFF. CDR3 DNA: TGTGCCAGTACCCCCGGCAGGGGGTTGAACACTGAAGCTTTCTTT. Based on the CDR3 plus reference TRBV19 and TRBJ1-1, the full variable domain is DGGITQSPKYLFRKEGQNVTLSCEQNLNHDAMYWYRQDPGQGLRLIYYSQIVNDFQKGDIAEGYSVSREKKESFPLTVTSAQKNPTAFYLCASTPGRGLNTEAFFGQGTRLTVV.

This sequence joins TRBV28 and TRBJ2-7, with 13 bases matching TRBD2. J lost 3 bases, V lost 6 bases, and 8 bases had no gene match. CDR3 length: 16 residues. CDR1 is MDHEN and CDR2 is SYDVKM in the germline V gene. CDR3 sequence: CASRQGTSGTSYEQYF. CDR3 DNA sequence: TGTGCCAGCAGACAAGGGACTAGCGGGACCAGCTACGAGCAGTACTTC.

CDR3 nucleotides: TGCGCCAGCAGTGGGTCAGGGGATGAGCAGTTCTTC. Its translation is CASSGSGDEQFF. The chain has TRBV10-2 and TRBJ2-1, with a weak D call TRBD1 (6 bases). Trimming pared 4 bases from V and 8 bases from J, leaving 9 bases between. Germline V gene data show CDR1 as WSHSY and CDR2 as SAAADI. The CDR3 totals 12 residues.

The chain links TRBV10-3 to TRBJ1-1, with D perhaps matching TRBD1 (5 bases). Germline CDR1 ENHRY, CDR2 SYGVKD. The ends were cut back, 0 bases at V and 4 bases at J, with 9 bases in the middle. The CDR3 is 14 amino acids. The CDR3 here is CAISESGGGTEAFF. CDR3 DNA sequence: TGTGCCATCAGTGAGTCGGGGGGGGGCACTGAAGCTTTCTTT.

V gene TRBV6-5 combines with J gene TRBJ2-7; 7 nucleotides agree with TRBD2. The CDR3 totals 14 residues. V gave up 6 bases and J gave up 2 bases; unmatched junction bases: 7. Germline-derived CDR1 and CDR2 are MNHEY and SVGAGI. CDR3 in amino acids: CASSPGTTPYEQYF. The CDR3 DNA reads TGTGCCAGCAGCCCAGGGACTACGCCCTACGAGCAGTACTTC.

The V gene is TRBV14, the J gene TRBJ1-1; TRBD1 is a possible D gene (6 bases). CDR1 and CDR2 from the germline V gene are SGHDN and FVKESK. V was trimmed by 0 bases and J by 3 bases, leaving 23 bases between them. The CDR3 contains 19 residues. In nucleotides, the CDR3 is TGTGCCAGCAGCCAAGACCACCGTAGACGGTATAAGGGGGACACTGAAGCTTTCTTT. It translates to CASSQDHRRRYKGDTEAFF.

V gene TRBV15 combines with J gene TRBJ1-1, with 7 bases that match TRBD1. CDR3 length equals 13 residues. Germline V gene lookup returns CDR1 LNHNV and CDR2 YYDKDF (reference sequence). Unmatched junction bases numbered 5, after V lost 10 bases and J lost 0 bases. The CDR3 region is CASEGAMNTEAFF. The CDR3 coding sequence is TGTGCCAGTGAGGGGGCGATGAACACTGAAGCTTTCTTT.

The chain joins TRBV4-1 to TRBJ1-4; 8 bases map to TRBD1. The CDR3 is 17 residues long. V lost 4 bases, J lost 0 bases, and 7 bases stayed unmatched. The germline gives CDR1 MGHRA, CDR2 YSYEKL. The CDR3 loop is CASSREDRDATNEKLFF. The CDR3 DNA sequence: TGCGCCAGCAGCCGAGAGGACAGGGATGCAACTAATGAAAAACTGTTTTTT.

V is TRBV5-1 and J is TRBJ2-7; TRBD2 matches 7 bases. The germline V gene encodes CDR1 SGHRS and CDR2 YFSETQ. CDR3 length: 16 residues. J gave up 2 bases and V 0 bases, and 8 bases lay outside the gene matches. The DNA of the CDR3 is TGCGCCAGCAGCTTGGCCATTCTAGCGGAGACCTACGAGCAGTACTTC. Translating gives CASSLAILAETYEQYF.